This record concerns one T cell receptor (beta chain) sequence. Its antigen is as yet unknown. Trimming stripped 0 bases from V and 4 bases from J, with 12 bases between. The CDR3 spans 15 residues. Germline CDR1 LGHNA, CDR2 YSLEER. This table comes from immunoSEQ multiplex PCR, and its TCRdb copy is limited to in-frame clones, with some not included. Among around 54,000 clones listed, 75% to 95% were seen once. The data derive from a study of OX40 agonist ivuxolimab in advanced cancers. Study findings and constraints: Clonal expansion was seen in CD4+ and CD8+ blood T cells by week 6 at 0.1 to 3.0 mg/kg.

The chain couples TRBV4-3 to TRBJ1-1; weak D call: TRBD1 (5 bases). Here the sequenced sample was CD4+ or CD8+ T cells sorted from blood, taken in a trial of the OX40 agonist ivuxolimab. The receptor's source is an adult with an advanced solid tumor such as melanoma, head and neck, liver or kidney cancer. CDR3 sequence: CASSQDQGRGTEAFF. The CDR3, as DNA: TGCGCCAGCAGCCAAGATCAGGGTAGGGGCACTGAAGCTTTCTTT.